These T cell receptor beta chains were read from a single sample in a study of beta chain features in type 1 diabetes. Generated by immunoSEQ multiplex PCR, the TCRdb table keeps only in-frame clones and is missing some. The table includes roughly 330,000 clones, about 13% detected once. Sequencing was carried out using naive CD4+ T cells from blood. All receptors come from a woman between 18 and 29 years old with type 1 diabetes. CDR3s include the opening cysteine and the closing phenylalanine or tryptophan. Each record gives: CDR3 protein, CDR3 DNA, V gene, clone size, J gene, D gene. The D gene is left open where the match is weak. Rows give clone size only sometimes, using once, few, many, or a class for an expanded clone.

CDR3aa: CASSPGLAGSTDTQYF
CDR3nt: TGTGCCAGCAGCCCGGGACTAGCGGGGAGCACAGATACGCAGTATTTT
v_gene: TRBV7-3
abundance: -
j_gene: TRBJ2-3
d_gene: TRBD2

CDR3aa: CASPDGTLSSYEQYF
CDR3nt: TGTGCCAGTCCCGACGGGACTCTGAGCTCCTACGAGCAGTACTTC
v_gene: TRBV19
abundance: -
j_gene: TRBJ2-7
d_gene: -

CDR3aa: CSAEDRGGYTF
CDR3nt: TGCAGTGCCGAAGACAGGGGCGGCTACACCTTC
v_gene: TRBV20-1
abundance: few
j_gene: TRBJ1-2
d_gene: TRBD1

CDR3aa: CASSRAQGADEKLFF
CDR3nt: TGTGCCAGCTCCCGAGCACAGGGGGCGGATGAAAAACTGTTTTTT
v_gene: TRBV18
abundance: -
j_gene: TRBJ1-4
d_gene: TRBD1

CDR3aa: CASGLAASYEQYF
CDR3nt: TGTGCCAGCGGGCTAGCGGCCTCCTACGAGCAGTACTTC
v_gene: TRBV7-2
abundance: few
j_gene: TRBJ2-7
d_gene: TRBD2

CDR3aa: CASTGQGNEQYF
CDR3nt: TGTGCCAGCACGGGTCAGGGGAATGAGCAGTACTTC
v_gene: TRBV2
abundance: -
j_gene: TRBJ2-7
d_gene: -

CDR3aa: CASSPGQSTEAFF
CDR3nt: TGTGCCAGCTCACCTGGACAGTCAACTGAAGCTTTCTTT
v_gene: TRBV18
abundance: few
j_gene: TRBJ1-1
d_gene: -

CDR3aa: CASIAGRGPYEQYF
CDR3nt: TGTGCCAGCATCGCGGGGAGGGGTCCCTACGAGCAGTACTTC
v_gene: TRBV28
abundance: few
j_gene: TRBJ2-7
d_gene: TRBD2

CDR3aa: CASYAQGGGIGELFF
CDR3nt: TGTGCCAGCTACGCACAGGGTGGGGGAATCGGGGAGCTGTTTTTT
v_gene: TRBV19
abundance: -
j_gene: TRBJ2-2
d_gene: -

CDR3aa: CASSLSSGANVLTF
CDR3nt: TGTGCCAGCAGCCTGAGCTCTGGGGCCAACGTCCTGACTTTC
v_gene: TRBV7-3
abundance: few
j_gene: TRBJ2-6
d_gene: -

CDR3aa: CASTPAVTRGTQYF
CDR3nt: TGTGCCAGCACTCCGGCCGTCACGCGGGGTACGCAGTATTTT
v_gene: TRBV27
abundance: few
j_gene: TRBJ2-3
d_gene: -

CDR3aa: CASSLAPGSPTKQYF
CDR3nt: TGCGCCAGCAGCTTGGCCCCTGGTTCTCCTACGAAGCAGTACTTC
v_gene: TRBV5-1
abundance: few
j_gene: TRBJ2-7
d_gene: -

CDR3aa: CASRNTGVKGTEAFF
CDR3nt: TGTGCCAGCAGGAACACAGGGGTCAAGGGGACTGAAGCTTTCTTT
v_gene: TRBV6-6
abundance: -
j_gene: TRBJ1-1
d_gene: TRBD1

CDR3aa: CASSESGVKNIQYF
CDR3nt: TGTGCCAGCAGTGAGTCCGGAGTCAAAAACATTCAGTACTTC
v_gene: TRBV2
abundance: few
j_gene: TRBJ2-4
d_gene: -

CDR3aa: CSAFTYNEQFF
CDR3nt: TGCAGTGCTTTCACCTACAATGAGCAGTTCTTC
v_gene: TRBV20-1
abundance: -
j_gene: TRBJ2-1
d_gene: -

CDR3aa: CASSVEGSGSRTGELFF
CDR3nt: TGTGCCAGCAGCGTAGAGGGCAGCGGGAGCCGCACCGGGGAGCTGTTTTTT
v_gene: TRBV9
abundance: once
j_gene: TRBJ2-2
d_gene: TRBD2

CDR3aa: CASSGQGASYEQYF
CDR3nt: TGTGCCAGCAGTGGACAGGGGGCCTCCTACGAGCAGTACTTC
v_gene: TRBV2
abundance: few
j_gene: TRBJ2-7
d_gene: TRBD1

CDR3aa: CASSPREQNGYTF
CDR3nt: TGTGCCAGCAGTCCCCGGGAACAAAATGGCTACACCTTC
v_gene: TRBV2
abundance: -
j_gene: TRBJ1-2
d_gene: -

CDR3aa: CAWSVGTPLFLAQYF
CDR3nt: TGTGCCTGGAGCGTAGGGACACCCCTATTTTTGGCCCAGTACTTC
v_gene: TRBV30
abundance: few
j_gene: TRBJ2-5
d_gene: -

CDR3aa: CASSLQDQPQHF
CDR3nt: TGTGCCAGCAGCTTACAGGATCAGCCCCAGCATTTT
v_gene: TRBV7-9
abundance: -
j_gene: TRBJ1-5
d_gene: -

CDR3aa: CASSTLAGAGSYEQYF
CDR3nt: TGTGCCAGCAGCACCCTAGCGGGAGCGGGTAGCTACGAGCAGTACTTC
v_gene: TRBV7-9
abundance: few
j_gene: TRBJ2-7
d_gene: TRBD2

CDR3aa: CASTTSGRASDNEQFF
CDR3nt: TGTGCCAGCACCACTAGCGGGAGGGCCTCTGACAATGAGCAGTTCTTC
v_gene: TRBV28
abundance: -
j_gene: TRBJ2-1
d_gene: TRBD2

CDR3aa: CASREGLDYEQYF
CDR3nt: TGTGCCAGCAGGGAGGGCCTAGATTACGAGCAGTACTTC
v_gene: TRBV2
abundance: -
j_gene: TRBJ2-7
d_gene: -

CDR3aa: CSAGTRFTDTQYF
CDR3nt: TGCAGCGCTGGGACTAGGTTCACAGATACGCAGTATTTT
v_gene: TRBV29-1
abundance: -
j_gene: TRBJ2-3
d_gene: TRBD2

CDR3aa: CASSHFLAGAGSEQYF
CDR3nt: TGTGCCAGCAGCCATTTTCTAGCGGGAGCAGGTAGCGAGCAGTACTTC
v_gene: TRBV14
abundance: once
j_gene: TRBJ2-7
d_gene: TRBD2

CDR3aa: CASSTLQGSYEQYF
CDR3nt: TGTGCCAGCAGCACGCTCCAGGGCTCCTACGAGCAGTACTTC
v_gene: TRBV11-2
abundance: few
j_gene: TRBJ2-7
d_gene: -

CDR3aa: CASKYRPNEQFF
CDR3nt: TGTGCCAGCAAGTACAGGCCCAATGAGCAGTTCTTC
v_gene: TRBV2
abundance: few
j_gene: TRBJ2-1
d_gene: -

CDR3aa: CASSSDSPSETQYF
CDR3nt: TGTGCCAGCAGCTCGGACAGTCCTAGTGAGACCCAGTACTTC
v_gene: TRBV7-9
abundance: -
j_gene: TRBJ2-5
d_gene: -

CDR3aa: CSVGKGQGKPDTQYF
CDR3nt: TGCAGCGTGGGGAAGGGACAGGGAAAACCAGATACGCAGTATTTT
v_gene: TRBV29-1
abundance: -
j_gene: TRBJ2-3
d_gene: TRBD1

CDR3aa: CASSDLDRARGYTF
CDR3nt: TGTGCCAGCAGTGACTTAGACAGGGCGCGCGGCTACACCTTC
v_gene: TRBV25-1
abundance: few
j_gene: TRBJ1-2
d_gene: TRBD1

CDR3aa: CASSLGQDTSTDTQYF
CDR3nt: TGCGCCAGCAGCCTAGGACAGGATACTAGCACAGATACGCAGTATTTT
v_gene: TRBV5-1
abundance: -
j_gene: TRBJ2-3
d_gene: TRBD1

CDR3aa: CASSRGGSYNEQFF
CDR3nt: TGCGCCAGCAGCCGGGGAGGGTCCTACAATGAGCAGTTCTTC
v_gene: TRBV5-1
abundance: -
j_gene: TRBJ2-1
d_gene: TRBD2

CDR3aa: CASSLDPAGVTETQYF
CDR3nt: TGCGCCAGCAGCTTGGATCCAGCGGGAGTCACAGAGACCCAGTACTTC
v_gene: TRBV5-1
abundance: few
j_gene: TRBJ2-5
d_gene: TRBD2

CDR3aa: CASSLHGRVGDNEQFF
CDR3nt: TGTGCCAGCAGCTTACATGGGCGGGTTGGAGACAATGAGCAGTTCTTC
v_gene: TRBV7-9
abundance: few
j_gene: TRBJ2-1
d_gene: -

CDR3aa: CASSLGVGSSYEQYF
CDR3nt: TGTGCCAGCAGCTTAGGTGTGGGCAGCTCCTACGAGCAGTACTTC
v_gene: TRBV7-2
abundance: few
j_gene: TRBJ2-7
d_gene: -

CDR3aa: CASSSLTGKGNEKLFF
CDR3nt: TGTGCCAGCAGCTCCCTGACAGGGAAGGGCAATGAAAAACTGTTTTTT
v_gene: TRBV5-6
abundance: few
j_gene: TRBJ1-4
d_gene: TRBD1

CDR3aa: CASNPGGPFTDTQYF
CDR3nt: TGCGCCAGCAACCCAGGAGGGCCTTTCACAGATACGCAGTATTTT
v_gene: TRBV5-1
abundance: few
j_gene: TRBJ2-3
d_gene: -

CDR3aa: CASSDGNSNQPQHF
CDR3nt: TGTGCCAGCAGTGACGGGAATAGCAATCAGCCCCAGCATTTT
v_gene: TRBV6-1
abundance: -
j_gene: TRBJ1-5
d_gene: -

CDR3aa: CATSRAGGETQYF
CDR3nt: TGTGCCACCAGCAGGGCCGGGGGAGAGACCCAGTACTTC
v_gene: TRBV15
abundance: few
j_gene: TRBJ2-5
d_gene: -

CDR3aa: CASSPGGDWNQPQHF
CDR3nt: TGCGCCAGCAGCCCCGGAGGGGATTGGAATCAGCCCCAGCATTTT
v_gene: TRBV5-1
abundance: few
j_gene: TRBJ1-5
d_gene: -

CDR3aa: CASSSVAGEGDTQYF
CDR3nt: TGTGCCAGCAGTTCGGTGGCGGGAGAAGGAGATACGCAGTATTTT
v_gene: TRBV28
abundance: few
j_gene: TRBJ2-3
d_gene: TRBD2

CDR3aa: CSVGWTGGPYEQYF
CDR3nt: TGCAGCGTTGGATGGACAGGGGGCCCCTACGAGCAGTACTTC
v_gene: TRBV29-1
abundance: -
j_gene: TRBJ2-7
d_gene: TRBD1

CDR3aa: CAWTTGNQETQYF
CDR3nt: TGTGCCTGGACTACGGGGAACCAAGAGACCCAGTACTTC
v_gene: TRBV30
abundance: few
j_gene: TRBJ2-5
d_gene: -

CDR3aa: CASSLTGEVGYNEQFF
CDR3nt: TGTGCCAGCAGCCTGACAGGGGAAGTTGGGTACAATGAGCAGTTCTTC
v_gene: TRBV27
abundance: few
j_gene: TRBJ2-1
d_gene: TRBD1

CDR3aa: CASSLAGHMNTEAFF
CDR3nt: TGTGCCAGCAGTTTGGCAGGGCACATGAACACTGAAGCTTTCTTT
v_gene: TRBV28
abundance: few
j_gene: TRBJ1-1
d_gene: -

CDR3aa: CASSPASGYSGANVLTF
CDR3nt: TGTGCCAGCTCACCGGCTTCAGGTTACTCTGGGGCCAACGTCCTGACTTTC
v_gene: TRBV18
abundance: few
j_gene: TRBJ2-6
d_gene: -

CDR3aa: CAWGTGHHYEQYF
CDR3nt: TGTGCCTGGGGGACGGGACACCACTACGAGCAGTACTTC
v_gene: TRBV30
abundance: -
j_gene: TRBJ2-7
d_gene: -

CDR3aa: CASSLGASGRVTDTQYF
CDR3nt: TGTGCCAGCAGCTTGGGCGCTAGCGGGAGGGTCACAGATACGCAGTATTTT
v_gene: TRBV5-4
abundance: -
j_gene: TRBJ2-3
d_gene: TRBD2

CDR3aa: CASSPSGNTEAFF
CDR3nt: TGTGCCAGCTCACCATCCGGGAACACTGAAGCTTTCTTT
v_gene: TRBV18
abundance: -
j_gene: TRBJ1-1
d_gene: -

CDR3aa: CASSQGQGTDTQYF
CDR3nt: TGCGCCAGCAGCCAGGGACAGGGCACAGATACGCAGTATTTT
v_gene: TRBV5-1
abundance: -
j_gene: TRBJ2-3
d_gene: TRBD1

CDR3aa: CASSVGRGPDTQYF
CDR3nt: TGTGCCAGCAGTGTAGGCAGGGGGCCAGATACGCAGTATTTT
v_gene: TRBV2
abundance: -
j_gene: TRBJ2-3
d_gene: TRBD1

CDR3aa: CASSLPLAGSTDTQYF
CDR3nt: TGTGCCAGCTCACTCCCGCTAGCGGGTTCGACAGATACGCAGTATTTT
v_gene: TRBV18
abundance: -
j_gene: TRBJ2-3
d_gene: TRBD2

CDR3aa: CAIGADSNQPQHF
CDR3nt: TGTGCCATAGGGGCAGATAGCAATCAGCCCCAGCATTTT
v_gene: TRBV10-3
abundance: -
j_gene: TRBJ1-5
d_gene: -

CDR3aa: CASSPGWGDEQFF
CDR3nt: TGTGCCAGCTCACCAGGGTGGGGGGATGAGCAGTTCTTC
v_gene: TRBV18
abundance: few
j_gene: TRBJ2-1
d_gene: -

CDR3aa: CATGGMNTEAFF
CDR3nt: TGTGCCACGGGAGGGATGAACACTGAAGCTTTCTTT
v_gene: TRBV10-3
abundance: few
j_gene: TRBJ1-1
d_gene: -

CDR3aa: CASSLRGAGANVLTF
CDR3nt: TGTGCCAGCAGTTTAAGGGGCGCTGGGGCCAACGTCCTGACTTTC
v_gene: TRBV27
abundance: -
j_gene: TRBJ2-6
d_gene: -

CDR3aa: CAWAPGANWNTQYF
CDR3nt: TGTGCCTGGGCCCCGGGTGCAAATTGGAATACGCAGTATTTT
v_gene: TRBV30
abundance: few
j_gene: TRBJ2-3
d_gene: -